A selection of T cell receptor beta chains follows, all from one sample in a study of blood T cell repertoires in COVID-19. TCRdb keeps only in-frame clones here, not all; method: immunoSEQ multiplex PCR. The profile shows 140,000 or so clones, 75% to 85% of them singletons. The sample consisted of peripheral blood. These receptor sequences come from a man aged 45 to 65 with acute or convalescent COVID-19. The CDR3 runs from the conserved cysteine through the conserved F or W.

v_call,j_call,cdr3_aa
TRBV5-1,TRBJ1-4,CASSRNRDTTNEKLFF
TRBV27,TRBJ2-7,CASSPSDRGGTYEQYF
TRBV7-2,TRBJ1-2,CASIHKGGGYGYTF
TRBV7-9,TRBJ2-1,CASSSPLAGGNEQFF
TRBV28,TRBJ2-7,CASSQVGQGGGRAYEQYF
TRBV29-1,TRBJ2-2,CSVDRVDTGELFF
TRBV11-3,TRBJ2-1,CASSLDGGVYNEQFF
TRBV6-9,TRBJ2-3,CASSYFSREGALTDTQYF
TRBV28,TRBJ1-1,CASSPGQVETEAFF
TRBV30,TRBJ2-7,CAWSGRAMYEQYF